Listed below are T cell receptor beta chains from one sample, sequenced in a study of shared clonotypes between healthy human individuals. Profiled with immunoSEQ multiplex PCR; TCRdb holds only in-frame clones, not every one. The table includes about 490,000 clones, more than 75% detected once. Source material: PBMCs. These receptors all come from a woman aged 35 to 49 in good health. Some clones in this sample may be carry-over from other donors' samples. Both conserved end residues are part of each CDR3. Fields, in order: J gene, V gene, D gene, clone size, CDR3 DNA, CDR3 protein. A D gene is named only where the DNA matches it firmly. Rows give clone size only sometimes, using once, few, many, or a class for an expanded clone.

j_gene: TRBJ1-1
v_gene: TRBV14
d_gene: NA
abundance: NA
CDR3nt: TGTGCCAGCAGCCAAGCTAGTTGGGAACAGGGCTTTGAAGCTTTCTTT
CDR3aa: CASSQASWEQGFEAFF

j_gene: TRBJ2-3
v_gene: TRBV6-5
d_gene: NA
abundance: NA
CDR3nt: TGTGCCAGCAGTTATATCAGGGTCTCGAGCACAGATACGCAGTATTTT
CDR3aa: CASSYIRVSSTDTQYF

j_gene: TRBJ2-2
v_gene: TRBV15
d_gene: NA
abundance: NA
CDR3nt: TGTGCCACCAGCAGAGGGGTGCCGGGCGTTAACACCGGGGAGCTGTTTTTT
CDR3aa: CATSRGVPGVNTGELFF

j_gene: TRBJ2-7
v_gene: TRBV2
d_gene: NA
abundance: NA
CDR3nt: TGTGCCAGCAGGAAGATACAGGGCACCTACGAGCAGTACTTC
CDR3aa: CASRKIQGTYEQYF

j_gene: TRBJ2-3
v_gene: TRBV1
d_gene: NA
abundance: NA
CDR3nt: TGCACCAGCAGCCAAGCACGGGACCGATGCACAGATACGCAGTATTTT
CDR3aa: CTSSQARDRCTDTQYF

j_gene: TRBJ2-3
v_gene: TRBV11-2
d_gene: TRBD2
abundance: NA
CDR3nt: TGTGCCAGCAGCTTAGTGGCGGGGGGGCCGCCAGATACGCAGTATTTT
CDR3aa: CASSLVAGGPPDTQYF

j_gene: TRBJ2-1
v_gene: TRBV2
d_gene: TRBD2
abundance: NA
CDR3nt: TGTGCCAGCAGTGGGCCTAGCGGGAGCCTTGAGCAGTTCTTC
CDR3aa: CASSGPSGSLEQFF

j_gene: TRBJ1-4
v_gene: TRBV29-1
d_gene: NA
abundance: NA
CDR3nt: TGCAGCGTTGAGACAGTGGCAGCGGACGAAAAACTGTTTTTT
CDR3aa: CSVETVAADEKLFF

j_gene: TRBJ2-7
v_gene: TRBV6-6
d_gene: TRBD2
abundance: once
CDR3nt: TGTGCCAGCAGTTTAAAGACTAGCGGGACCTACGAGCAGTACTTC
CDR3aa: CASSLKTSGTYEQYF

j_gene: TRBJ2-1
v_gene: TRBV28
d_gene: TRBD2
abundance: NA
CDR3nt: TGTGCCAGCAGGGGGAACGAAGCGGGAGTAGCCTACAATGAGCAGTTCTTC
CDR3aa: CASRGNEAGVAYNEQFF

j_gene: TRBJ2-1
v_gene: TRBV5-8
d_gene: TRBD2
abundance: once
CDR3nt: TGTGCCAGCAGCTTGGGTCCCCGGCTAGCGGGATATTCCTACAATGAGCAGTTCTTC
CDR3aa: CASSLGPRLAGYSYNEQFF

j_gene: TRBJ2-7
v_gene: TRBV7-3
d_gene: TRBD2
abundance: NA
CDR3nt: TGTGCCAGCAGCTCAAGCGGGGGGGACTACGAGCAGTACTTC
CDR3aa: CASSSSGGDYEQYF

j_gene: TRBJ2-7
v_gene: TRBV28
d_gene: NA
abundance: NA
CDR3nt: TGTGCCAGCAGTCCCTCACTAAGCGTCGGACCCAACTCCTACGAGCAGTACTTC
CDR3aa: CASSPSLSVGPNSYEQYF

j_gene: TRBJ1-2
v_gene: TRBV28
d_gene: NA
abundance: NA
CDR3nt: TGTGCCAGCAGCTTGGGTGGGGCCTATGGCTACACCTTC
CDR3aa: CASSLGGAYGYTF

j_gene: TRBJ2-3
v_gene: TRBV2
d_gene: NA
abundance: once
CDR3nt: TGTGCCAGCAGCGTTTGGACCACAGATACGCAGTATTTT
CDR3aa: CASSVWTTDTQYF

j_gene: TRBJ1-2
v_gene: TRBV13
d_gene: TRBD1
abundance: NA
CDR3nt: TGTGCCAGCAGCATAAAACCCAGGGGGCGGTACTATGGCTACACCTTC
CDR3aa: CASSIKPRGRYYGYTF

j_gene: TRBJ2-2
v_gene: TRBV11-3
d_gene: TRBD1
abundance: NA
CDR3nt: TGTGCCAGCAGTATCGGGCAGGGGGCTAGAACCGGGGAGCTGTTTTTT
CDR3aa: CASSIGQGARTGELFF

j_gene: TRBJ2-7
v_gene: TRBV11-2
d_gene: NA
abundance: once
CDR3nt: TGTGCCAGCAGCCTAGCCCCTAGAGGCAGCTCGAGTTCTTACGAGCAGTACTTC
CDR3aa: CASSLAPRGSSSSYEQYF

j_gene: TRBJ1-2
v_gene: TRBV28
d_gene: TRBD1
abundance: many
CDR3nt: TGTGCCAGCAGTTCCCGGGACAGTCATCGCGGCTACACCTTC
CDR3aa: CASSSRDSHRGYTF

j_gene: TRBJ2-1
v_gene: TRBV7-3
d_gene: TRBD2
abundance: many
CDR3nt: TGTGCCAGCAGCTTCGAGGTAGCGGGAGTTCTGGATGAGCAGTTCTTC
CDR3aa: CASSFEVAGVLDEQFF

j_gene: TRBJ2-7
v_gene: TRBV29-1
d_gene: NA
abundance: NA
CDR3nt: TGCAGCGTTGGGCGGGACTACGAGCAGTACTTC
CDR3aa: CSVGRDYEQYF

j_gene: TRBJ2-1
v_gene: TRBV13
d_gene: TRBD2
abundance: many
CDR3nt: TGTGCCAGCAGCTTTTCTAGCGGGAAGTACAATGAGCAGTTCTTC
CDR3aa: CASSFSSGKYNEQFF

j_gene: TRBJ2-5
v_gene: TRBV6-6
d_gene: NA
abundance: NA
CDR3nt: TGTGCCAGCAGCCCCTCCCCCGGGGAGACCCAGTACTTC
CDR3aa: CASSPSPGETQYF

j_gene: TRBJ1-4
v_gene: TRBV2
d_gene: TRBD1
abundance: NA
CDR3nt: TGTGCCAGCACTAGACAGGGTCCCTCTGCAACTAATGAAAAACTGTTTTTT
CDR3aa: CASTRQGPSATNEKLFF

j_gene: TRBJ2-1
v_gene: TRBV4-2
d_gene: TRBD2
abundance: NA
CDR3nt: TGTGCCAGCAGCCAAGGACTAGCGGGAGTCTACAATGAGCAGTTCTTC
CDR3aa: CASSQGLAGVYNEQFF

j_gene: TRBJ2-7
v_gene: TRBV30
d_gene: NA
abundance: NA
CDR3nt: TGTGCCTGGAGTTCGGACGGAACCTACGAGCAGTACTTC
CDR3aa: CAWSSDGTYEQYF

j_gene: TRBJ2-3
v_gene: TRBV7-9
d_gene: NA
abundance: NA
CDR3nt: TGTGCCAGCAGCCTTCCCAGGGATACGCAGTATTTT
CDR3aa: CASSLPRDTQYF

j_gene: TRBJ2-5
v_gene: TRBV19
d_gene: NA
abundance: NA
CDR3nt: TGTGCCAGTAGTATTCAACAGGGTACCCAAGAGACCCAGTACTTC
CDR3aa: CASSIQQGTQETQYF

j_gene: TRBJ2-1
v_gene: TRBV7-9
d_gene: TRBD2
abundance: NA
CDR3nt: TGTGCCAGCAGCGCCACCGCCGGGACTAGCGGGAGTTACAATGAGCAGTTCTTC
CDR3aa: CASSATAGTSGSYNEQFF